This TCR beta chain is drawn from a study of patients and donors after allogeneic stem cell transplantation. TCRdb re-called the RT-PCR reads with MiXCR, one entry per CDR3 protein. Of about a million distinct CDR3 sequences listed, about a sixth are singletons. The V gene lost 2 bases and the J gene lost 0 bases, with 13 bases spanning the gap. CDR1 and CDR2 (germline): LNHDA, SQIVND (reference sequence). The CDR3 is 16 amino acids. This sequence joins TRBV19 and TRBJ1-1, with no clear D. The source material was blood, either unsorted or a sorted T cell fraction (not recorded which). The clonotype was recovered from a human donor who was either an allogeneic HSCT recipient or a stem cell or donor lymphocyte infusion donor (not recorded which). It is not recorded whose cells these are; they may come from a transplant donor. The CDR3 DNA follows: TGTGCCAGTAGTATATCTTCGGGCAGGATGAACACTGAAGCTTTCTTT. It yields the protein CASSISSGRMNTEAFF.